A single sample is the source of the 8 T cell receptor beta chains below, sequenced in a study of identical twins. TCRdb ran MiXCR on the 5' RACE reads and lists one entry per CDR3 protein. In the table there are 400,000 to 500,000 distinct CDR3 sequences, around a sixth of which are singletons. The sample taken for sequencing was naive T cells sorted from blood. These receptors came from a man aged 45 to 65 in good health.

The chain has TRBV12-3 or TRBV12-4 and TRBJ2-5, with D tentatively TRBD1 (6 bases). With 5 bases removed from V and 4 bases from J, the gap between germline ends came to 14 bases. The CDR3 contains 14 residues. CDR3 in DNA: TGTGCCAGCAGTCCCAAGATCAGGGGAGAGACCCAGTACTTC. Translating it yields CASSPKIRGETQYF.

This clonotype was observed at least ten times. This rearrangement joins TRBV20-1 to TRBJ2-3; 8 bases align to TRBD2. Per the germline V gene, CDR1 is DFQATT and CDR2 is SNEGSKA (reference sequence). CDR3 size: 13 residues. V trimming: 2 bases; J trimming: 7 bases; junction bases outside the gene matches: 5. CDR3 bases: TGCAGTGCTAGAACCGGGGGGGAATATACGCAGTATTTT. This codes for CSARTGGEYTQYF.

The V gene is TRBV2, the J gene TRBJ1-1, with D maybe TRBD1 (5 bases). CDR1 SNHLY and CDR2 FYNNEI come from the germline V gene. Trimming cost V 6 bases and J 0 bases, with 11 bases left between them. The length of the CDR3 is 14 residues. The CDR3 loop reads CASRKGRMNTEAFF. The CDR3 bases are TGTGCCAGCAGGAAGGGACGGATGAACACTGAAGCTTTCTTT.

Ten or more counts support this clonotype. This rearrangement joins TRBV20-1 to TRBJ1-1; D is unresolved. V lost 8 bases to trimming and J lost 4 bases, with 14 bases between them. The CDR3 has 12 residues. Germline V gives CDR1 DFQATT, CDR2 SNEGSKA (reference sequence). The CDR3 coding sequence is TGCAGTTCTCGAGGCAGAGTCACTGAAGCTTTCTTT. Its protein product is CSSRGRVTEAFF.

This clonotype came up many times. This rearrangement joins TRBV5-1 to TRBJ2-5; perhaps TRBD1 as D (6 bases). Germline V gene lookup returns CDR1 SGHRS and CDR2 YFSETQ. There are 12 residues in the CDR3. V shed 4 bases and J shed 5 bases, with 9 bases lying between them. CDR3 loop: CASSPTGETQYF. The DNA for the CDR3 is TGCGCCAGCAGCCCCACAGGGGAGACCCAGTACTTC.

V and J are TRBV20-1 and TRBJ1-1, with no clear D. Germline V gene data show CDR1 as DFQATT and CDR2 as SNEGSKA (reference sequence). Trimming pared 0 bases from V and 1 base from J, leaving 9 bases between. The CDR3 contains 14 residues. CDR3 coding DNA: TGCAGTGCTAGAGAGTTTCAGAGGAACACTGAAGCTTTCTTT. This gives the protein CSAREFQRNTEAFF.

This clonotype has ten or more counts. In DNA, the CDR3 is TGTGCCAGCAGCCCCGGACTAGCGGGAGCGGGTGAGCAGTTCTTC. This codes for CASSPGLAGAGEQFF. J is TRBJ2-1 and V is TRBV12-3 or TRBV12-4; the match to TRBD2 covers 13 bases. This CDR3 contains 15 residues. After removal of 6 bases from V and 9 bases from J, the junction contained 8 bases not matched to a gene.

Only a few counts were recorded for this clonotype. The CDR3 DNA sequence: TGTGCCAGCAGTTTAGACTTGGCAGGCGCCGGGGAGCTGTTTTTT. This sequence encodes CASSLDLAGAGELFF. This chain links TRBV12-3 or TRBV12-4 with TRBJ2-2, with D uncertain. The CDR3 extends over 15 amino acids. Trimming removed 1 base from V and 6 bases from J, with 12 bases in between.